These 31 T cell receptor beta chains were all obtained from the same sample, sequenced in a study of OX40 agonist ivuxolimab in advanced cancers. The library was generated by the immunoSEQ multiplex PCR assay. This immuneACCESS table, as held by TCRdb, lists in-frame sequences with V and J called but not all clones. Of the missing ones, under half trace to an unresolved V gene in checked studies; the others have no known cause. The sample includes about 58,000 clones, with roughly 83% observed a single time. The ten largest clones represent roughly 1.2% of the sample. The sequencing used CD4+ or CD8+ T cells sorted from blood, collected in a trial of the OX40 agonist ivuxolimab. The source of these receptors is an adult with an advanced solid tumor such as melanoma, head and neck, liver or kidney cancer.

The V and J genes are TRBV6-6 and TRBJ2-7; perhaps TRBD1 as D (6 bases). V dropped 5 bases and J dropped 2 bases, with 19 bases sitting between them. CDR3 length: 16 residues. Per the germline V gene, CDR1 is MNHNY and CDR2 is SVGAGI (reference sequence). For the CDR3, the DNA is TGTGCCAGCAGTCCAGCTAAGACAGGCTCAACCTACGAGCAGTACTTC. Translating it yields CASSPAKTGSTYEQYF.

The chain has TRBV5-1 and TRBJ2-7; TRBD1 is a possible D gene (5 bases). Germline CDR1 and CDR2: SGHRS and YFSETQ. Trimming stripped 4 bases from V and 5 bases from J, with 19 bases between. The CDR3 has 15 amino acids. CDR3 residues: CASSTASRTLHEQYF. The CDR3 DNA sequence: TGCGCCAGCAGCACAGCATCTAGGACACTCCACGAGCAGTACTTC.

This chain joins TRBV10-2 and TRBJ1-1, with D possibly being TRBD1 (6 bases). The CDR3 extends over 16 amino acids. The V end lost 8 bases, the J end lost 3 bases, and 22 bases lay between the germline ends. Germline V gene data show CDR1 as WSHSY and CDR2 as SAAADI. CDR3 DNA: TGCGCCAGCCGCTACTCGGGGGGGGCGCAGGACACTGAAGCTTTCTTT. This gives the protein CASRYSGGAQDTEAFF.

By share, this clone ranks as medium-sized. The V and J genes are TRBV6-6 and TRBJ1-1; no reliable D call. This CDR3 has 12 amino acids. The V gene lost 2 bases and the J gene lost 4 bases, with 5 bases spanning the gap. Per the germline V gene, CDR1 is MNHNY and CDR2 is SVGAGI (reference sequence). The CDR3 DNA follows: TGTGCCAGCAGTTACCACGTCACTGAAGCTTTCTTT. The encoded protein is CASSYHVTEAFF.

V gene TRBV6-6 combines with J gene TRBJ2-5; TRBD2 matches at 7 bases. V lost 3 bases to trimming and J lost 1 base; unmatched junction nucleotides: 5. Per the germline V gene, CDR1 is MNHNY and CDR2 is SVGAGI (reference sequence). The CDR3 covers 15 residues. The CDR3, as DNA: TGTGCCAGCAGTTATTTCCTAGCGGCCCAAGAGACCCAGTACTTC. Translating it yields CASSYFLAAQETQYF.

DNA of the CDR3: TGTGCCAGCAGCGAAACAGATCTGAGCTCCTACGAGCAGTACTTC. It codes for CASSETDLSSYEQYF. V is TRBV6-5 and J is TRBJ2-7; D ambiguous. From germline, CDR1 is MNHEY and CDR2 SVGAGI. Trimming took 6 bases from V and 0 from J, leaving 15 bases between them. There are 15 residues in the CDR3.

In DNA, the CDR3 is TGTGCCAGCAGACCTAACCCAGGGGTCGAGCAGTACTTC. Amino acid sequence: CASRPNPGVEQYF. V usage is TRBV6-5 and J usage is TRBJ2-7; D is possibly TRBD1 (6 bases). CDR3 length: 13 amino acids. Trimming removed 6 bases at V and 6 bases at J, with 15 bases between. Germline V gene data show CDR1 as MNHEY and CDR2 as SVGAGI.

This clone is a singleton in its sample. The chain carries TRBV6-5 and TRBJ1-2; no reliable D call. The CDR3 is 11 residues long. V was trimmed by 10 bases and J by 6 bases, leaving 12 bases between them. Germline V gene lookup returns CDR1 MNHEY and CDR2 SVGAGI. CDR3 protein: CATGTAHGYTF. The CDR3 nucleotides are TGTGCCACTGGAACGGCCCATGGCTACACCTTC.

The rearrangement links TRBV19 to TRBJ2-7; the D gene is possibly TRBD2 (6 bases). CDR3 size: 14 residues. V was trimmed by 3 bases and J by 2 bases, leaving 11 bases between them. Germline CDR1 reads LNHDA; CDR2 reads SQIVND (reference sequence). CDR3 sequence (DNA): TGTGCCAGTAGTATTGGGACTGGTACCTACGAGCAGTACTTC. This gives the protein CASSIGTGTYEQYF.

CDR3 sequence reads: CASSVGVGTYNSPLHF. The CDR3 coding sequence is TGTGCCAGCAGCGTAGGTGTAGGGACCTATAATTCACCCCTCCACTTT. The chain is built from TRBV9 and TRBJ1-6; no reliable D call. This CDR3 comprises 16 residues. Trimming cost V 0 bases and J 2 bases, with 9 bases left between them. Per germline, CDR1 SGDLS and CDR2 YYNGEE.

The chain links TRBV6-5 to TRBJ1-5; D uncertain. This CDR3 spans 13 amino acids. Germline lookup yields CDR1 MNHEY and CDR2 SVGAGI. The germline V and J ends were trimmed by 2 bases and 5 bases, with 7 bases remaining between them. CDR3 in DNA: TGTGCCAGCAGTTACAGGCTGTATCAGCCCCAGCATTTT. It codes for CASSYRLYQPQHF.

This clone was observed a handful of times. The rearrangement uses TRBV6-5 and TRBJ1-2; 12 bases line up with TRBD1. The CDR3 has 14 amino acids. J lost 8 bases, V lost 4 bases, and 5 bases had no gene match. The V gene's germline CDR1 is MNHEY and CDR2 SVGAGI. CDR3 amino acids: CASSSGQGALGYTF. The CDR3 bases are TGTGCCAGCAGTTCGGGACAGGGGGCCCTAGGCTACACCTTC.

CDR3 protein: CASSSRTGRDEQFF. CDR3 DNA: TGTGCCAGCAGCTCGAGGACAGGGAGGGATGAGCAGTTCTTC. The V call is TRBV7-9, the J call TRBJ2-1; weak D call: TRBD1 (8 bases). The germline V gene has CDR1 SEHNR and CDR2 FQNEAQ (reference sequence). Trimming took 4 bases from V and 8 from J, leaving 15 bases between them. The CDR3 loop spans 14 amino acids.

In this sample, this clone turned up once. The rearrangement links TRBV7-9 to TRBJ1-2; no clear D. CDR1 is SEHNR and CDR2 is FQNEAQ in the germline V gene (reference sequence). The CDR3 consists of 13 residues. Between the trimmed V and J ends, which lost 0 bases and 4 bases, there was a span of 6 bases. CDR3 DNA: TGTGCCAGCAGCTTAGCCAGAAGCTATGGCTACACCTTC. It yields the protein CASSLARSYGYTF.

As DNA, the CDR3 is TGCAGTGTTAGCTATGGCTACACCTTC. As protein: CSVSYGYTF. The chain links TRBV20-1 to TRBJ1-2; D is unresolved. In germline, CDR1 is DFQATT, CDR2 SNEGSKA (reference sequence). CDR3 size: 9 residues. The V gene lost 7 bases and the J gene lost 4 bases, with 4 bases spanning the gap.

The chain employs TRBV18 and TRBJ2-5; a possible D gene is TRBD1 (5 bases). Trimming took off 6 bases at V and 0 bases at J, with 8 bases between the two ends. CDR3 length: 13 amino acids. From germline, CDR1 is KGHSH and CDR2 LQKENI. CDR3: CASSSTDQETQYF. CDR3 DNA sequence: TGTGCCAGCTCCTCGACAGACCAAGAGACCCAGTACTTC.

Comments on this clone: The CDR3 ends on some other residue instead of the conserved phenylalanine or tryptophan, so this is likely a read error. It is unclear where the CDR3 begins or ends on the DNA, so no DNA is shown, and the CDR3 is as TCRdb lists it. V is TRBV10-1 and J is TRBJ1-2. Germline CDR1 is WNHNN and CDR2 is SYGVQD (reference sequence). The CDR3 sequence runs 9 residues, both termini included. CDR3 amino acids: CASSERLNL.

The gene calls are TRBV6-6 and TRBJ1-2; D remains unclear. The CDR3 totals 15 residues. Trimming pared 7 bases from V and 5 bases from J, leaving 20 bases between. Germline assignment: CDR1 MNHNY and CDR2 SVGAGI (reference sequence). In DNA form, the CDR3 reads TGTGCCAGCACTAACTTAGAGGGAAGTGGGTATGGCTACACCTTC. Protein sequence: CASTNLEGSGYGYTF.

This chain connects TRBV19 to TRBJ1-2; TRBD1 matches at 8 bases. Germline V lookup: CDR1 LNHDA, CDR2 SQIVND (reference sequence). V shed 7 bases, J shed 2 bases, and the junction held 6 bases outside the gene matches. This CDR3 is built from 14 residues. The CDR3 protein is CASTSGQGNYGYTF. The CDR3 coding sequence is TGTGCCAGTACCTCTGGACAGGGCAACTATGGCTACACCTTC.

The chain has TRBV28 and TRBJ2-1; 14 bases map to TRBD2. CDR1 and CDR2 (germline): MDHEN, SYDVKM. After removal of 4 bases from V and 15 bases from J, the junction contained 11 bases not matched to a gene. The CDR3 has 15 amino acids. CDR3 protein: CASSSRLAGGPGRFF. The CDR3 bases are TGTGCCAGCAGTTCTCGACTAGCGGGAGGGCCGGGTCGGTTCTTC. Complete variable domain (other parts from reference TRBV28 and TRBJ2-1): DVKVTQSSRYLVKRTGEKVFLECVQDMDHENMFWYRQDPGLGLRLIYFSYDVKMKEKGDIPEGYSVSREKKERFSLILESASTNQTSMYLCASSSRLAGGPGRFFGPGTRLTVL.

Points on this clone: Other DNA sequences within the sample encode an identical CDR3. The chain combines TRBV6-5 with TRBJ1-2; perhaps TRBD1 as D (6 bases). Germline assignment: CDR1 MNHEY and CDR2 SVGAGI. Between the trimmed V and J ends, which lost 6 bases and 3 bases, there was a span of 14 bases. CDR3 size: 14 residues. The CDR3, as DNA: TGTGCCAGCAGGAACAGGGACTCCTACTATGGCTACACCTTC. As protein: CASRNRDSYYGYTF.

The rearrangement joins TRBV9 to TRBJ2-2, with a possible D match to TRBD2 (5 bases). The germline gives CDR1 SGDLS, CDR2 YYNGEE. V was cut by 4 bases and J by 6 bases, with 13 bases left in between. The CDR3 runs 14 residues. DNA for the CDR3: TGTGCCAGCAGCTTTCGGCGCGGGTCCGGGGAGCTGTTTTTT. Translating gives CASSFRRGSGELFF.

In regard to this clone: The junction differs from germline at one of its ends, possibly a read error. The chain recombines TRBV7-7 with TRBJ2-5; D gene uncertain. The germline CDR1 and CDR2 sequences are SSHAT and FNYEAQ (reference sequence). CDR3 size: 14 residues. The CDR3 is CASSLVGRQETQYF. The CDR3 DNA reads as TGTGCTAGCAGCTTAGTCGGTAGACAAGAGACCCAGTACTTC.

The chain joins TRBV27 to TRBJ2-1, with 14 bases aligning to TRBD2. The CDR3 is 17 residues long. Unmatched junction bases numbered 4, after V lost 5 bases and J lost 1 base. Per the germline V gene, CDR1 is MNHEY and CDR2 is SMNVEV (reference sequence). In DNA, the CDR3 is TGTGCCAGCAGTCCCCGGACTAGCGGGAGGTCCTACAATGAGCAGTTCTTC. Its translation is CASSPRTSGRSYNEQFF.

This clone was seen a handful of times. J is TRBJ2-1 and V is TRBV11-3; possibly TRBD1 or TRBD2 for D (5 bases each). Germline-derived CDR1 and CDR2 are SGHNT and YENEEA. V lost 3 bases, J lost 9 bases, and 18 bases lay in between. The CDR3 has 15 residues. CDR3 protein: CASSFGEGKSTEQFF. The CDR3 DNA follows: TGTGCCAGCAGCTTTGGAGAGGGGAAGTCCACTGAGCAGTTCTTC.

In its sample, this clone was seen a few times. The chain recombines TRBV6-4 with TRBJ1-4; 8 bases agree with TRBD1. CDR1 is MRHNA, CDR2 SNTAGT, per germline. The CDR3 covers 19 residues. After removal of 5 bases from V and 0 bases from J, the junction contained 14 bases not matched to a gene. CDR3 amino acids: CASSPARETGEATNEKLFF. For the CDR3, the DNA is TGTGCCAGCAGTCCCGCTCGCGAGACAGGGGAGGCAACTAATGAAAAACTGTTTTTT.

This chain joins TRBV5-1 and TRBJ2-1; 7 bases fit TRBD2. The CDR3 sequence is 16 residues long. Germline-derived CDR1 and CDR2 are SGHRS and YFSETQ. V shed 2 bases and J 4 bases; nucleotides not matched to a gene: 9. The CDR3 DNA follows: TGCGCCAGCAGCTTCGGAGCGGGGACTTTTTACAATGAGCAGTTCTTC. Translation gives CASSFGAGTFYNEQFF.

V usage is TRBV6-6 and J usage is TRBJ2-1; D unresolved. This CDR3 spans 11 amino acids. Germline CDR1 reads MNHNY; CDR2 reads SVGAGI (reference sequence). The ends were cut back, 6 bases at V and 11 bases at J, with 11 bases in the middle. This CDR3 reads CASSPGRKQFF. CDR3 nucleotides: TGTGCCAGCAGCCCCGGACGGAAGCAGTTCTTC.

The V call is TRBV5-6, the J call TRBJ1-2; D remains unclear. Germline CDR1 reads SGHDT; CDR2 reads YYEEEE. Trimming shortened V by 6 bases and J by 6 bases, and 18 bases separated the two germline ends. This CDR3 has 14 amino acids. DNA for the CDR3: TGTGCCAGCACCAAATCTGGGGTTGCGAATGGCTACACCTTC. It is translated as CASTKSGVANGYTF.

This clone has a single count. The CDR3 DNA reads TGTGCCACCAGCACGAGGGGACAGACGACCTACGAGCAGTACTTC. Protein product: CATSTRGQTTYEQYF. V is TRBV15 and J is TRBJ2-5; 7 positions match TRBD1. Judging by the DNA end, TRBJ2-7 fits better; the J call may be wrong. The CDR3 covers 15 residues. CDR1 is LNHNV, CDR2 YYDKDF, per germline (reference sequence).

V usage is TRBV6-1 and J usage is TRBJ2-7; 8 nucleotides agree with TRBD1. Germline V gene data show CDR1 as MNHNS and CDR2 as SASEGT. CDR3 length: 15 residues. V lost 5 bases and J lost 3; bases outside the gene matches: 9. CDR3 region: CASSSRAGTGYEQYF. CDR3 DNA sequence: TGTGCCAGCAGTTCTCGGGCCGGGACAGGCTACGAGCAGTACTTC.